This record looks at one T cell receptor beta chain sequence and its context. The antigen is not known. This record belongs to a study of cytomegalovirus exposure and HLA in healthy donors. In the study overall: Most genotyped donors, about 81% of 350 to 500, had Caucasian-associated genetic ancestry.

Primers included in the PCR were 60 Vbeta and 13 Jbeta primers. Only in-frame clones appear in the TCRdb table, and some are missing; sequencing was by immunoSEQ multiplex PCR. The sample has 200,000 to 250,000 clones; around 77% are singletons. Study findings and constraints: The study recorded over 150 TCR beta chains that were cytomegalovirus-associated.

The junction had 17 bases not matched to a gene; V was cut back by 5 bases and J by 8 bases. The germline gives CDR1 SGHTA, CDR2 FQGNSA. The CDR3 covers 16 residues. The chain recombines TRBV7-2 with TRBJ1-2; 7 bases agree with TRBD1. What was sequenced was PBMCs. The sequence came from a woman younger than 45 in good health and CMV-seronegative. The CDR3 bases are TGTGCCAGCAGCCCGGGAGGGGGGACAGTTCTCTACGGCTACACCTTC. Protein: CASSPGGGTVLYGYTF.